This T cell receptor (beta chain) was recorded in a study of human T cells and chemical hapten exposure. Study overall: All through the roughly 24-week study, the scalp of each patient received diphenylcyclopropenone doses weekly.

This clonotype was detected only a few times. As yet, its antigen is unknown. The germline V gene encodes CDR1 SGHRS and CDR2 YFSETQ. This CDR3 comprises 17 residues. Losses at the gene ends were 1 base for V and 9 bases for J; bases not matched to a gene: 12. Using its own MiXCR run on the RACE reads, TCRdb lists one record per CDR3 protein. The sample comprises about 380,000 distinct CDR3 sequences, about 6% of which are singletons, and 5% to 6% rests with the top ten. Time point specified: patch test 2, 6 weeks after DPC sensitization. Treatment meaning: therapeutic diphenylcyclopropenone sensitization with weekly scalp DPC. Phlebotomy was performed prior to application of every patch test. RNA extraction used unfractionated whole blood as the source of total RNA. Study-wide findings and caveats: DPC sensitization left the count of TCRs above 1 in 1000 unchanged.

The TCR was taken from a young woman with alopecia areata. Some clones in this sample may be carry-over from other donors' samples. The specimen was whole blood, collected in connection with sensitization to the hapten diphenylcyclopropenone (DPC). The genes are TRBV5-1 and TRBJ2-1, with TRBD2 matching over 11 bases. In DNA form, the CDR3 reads TGCGCCAGCAGCTTGCATGGTAGCGGGGGGGACCCCGGTGAGCAGTTCTTC. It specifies CASSLHGSGGDPGEQFF.